These 2 T cell receptor beta chains came from one sample sequenced in a study of OX40 agonist ivuxolimab in advanced cancers. Data came from immunoSEQ multiplex PCR; TCRdb stores just in-frame clones and leaves some out. The table lists tens of thousands of clones, 89% of them singletons. The material sequenced was CD4+ or CD8+ T cells sorted from blood, taken in a trial of the OX40 agonist ivuxolimab. The receptor set was obtained from an adult with an advanced solid tumor such as melanoma, head and neck, liver or kidney cancer.

The rearrangement uses TRBV11-2 and TRBJ2-5, with TRBD1 as a possible D gene (6 bases). In germline, CDR1 is SGHAT, CDR2 FQNNGV. CDR3 length: 15 residues. Between the trimmed V and J ends, which lost 2 bases and 5 bases, there was a span of 15 bases. CDR3 residues: CASSLPTGLEETQYF. CDR3 coding DNA: TGTGCCAGCAGCTTACCTACAGGGCTTGAGGAGACCCAGTACTTC. Variable domain in full (rest from reference TRBV11-2 and TRBJ2-5): EAGVAQSPRYKIIEKRQSVAFWCNPISGHATLYWYQQILGQGPKLLIQFQNNGVVDDSQLPKDRFSAERLKGVDSTLKIQPAKLEDSAVYLCASSLPTGLEETQYFGPGTRLLVL.

This chain joins TRBV29-1 and TRBJ2-3, with TRBD2 identical over 7 bases. After removal of 6 bases from V and 3 bases from J, the junction contained 9 bases not matched to a gene. This CDR3 region has 14 residues. Germline V gene data show CDR1 as SQVTM and CDR2 as ANQGSEA. This CDR3 is CSVSGGRWTDTQYF. Here the CDR3 DNA reads TGCAGCGTATCTGGCGGGAGATGGACAGATACGCAGTATTTT.